One sample yielded the 31 T cell receptor beta chains listed below, sequenced in a study of T cell responses to AZD1222 COVID-19 vaccine (dated by TCRdb to about 2021). What the time point label conveys for this sample: about 28 days (+/-7) after the second vaccine dose. The library relied on the immunoSEQ multiplex PCR assay. TCRdb carries this immuneACCESS record with in-frame sequences only. Its versions omit some clonotypes, under half of them owing to an unresolved V gene in the studies checked, with the rest unexplained. A total of roughly 180,000 clones appear in this sample, under 95% of them only once. Together, the top ten hold 1% to 1.5% of the sample. The sequenced sample was peripheral blood, obtained 28 days after the second AZD1222 dose. These receptors originate from an adult who received the AZD1222 COVID-19 vaccine.

V and J are TRBV15 and TRBJ2-2; possibly TRBD1 for D (6 bases). The germline gives CDR1 LNHNV, CDR2 YYDKDF (reference sequence). Between the trimmed V and J ends, which lost 1 base and 6 bases, there was a span of 12 bases. This CDR3 region has 15 residues. CDR3 coding DNA: TGTGCCACCAGCAGAGGGGGGCAGGGCTCCGGGGAGCTGTTTTTT. Translating gives CATSRGGQGSGELFF.

This chain joins TRBV30 and TRBJ1-1; TRBD1 might be the D (5 bases). V gave up 4 bases and J gave up 4 bases, with 16 bases separating them. The CDR3 is 14 amino acids. Germline loops: CDR1 GTSNPN, CDR2 SVGIG (reference sequence). The CDR3 protein is CAWNFRGDGTEAFF. The CDR3 DNA follows: TGTGCCTGGAACTTTCGGGGGGATGGCACTGAAGCTTTCTTT.

The J gene is TRBJ1-1, the V gene TRBV6-5, with a tentative D call TRBD1 (5 bases). Between the trimmed V and J ends, which lost 4 bases and 4 bases, there was a span of 10 bases. The CDR3 has 13 residues. The germline V gene has CDR1 MNHEY and CDR2 SVGAGI. CDR3: CASSSSGGTEAFF. Written as DNA, the CDR3 is TGTGCCAGCAGTTCCAGCGGGGGCACTGAAGCTTTCTTT.

The J gene is TRBJ1-1, the V gene TRBV28; the match to TRBD1 covers 8 bases. The V segment lost 3 bases and the J segment 0 bases; nucleotides outside the gene matches: 3. CDR3 size: 15 residues. Germline V gene sequence: CDR1 MDHEN, CDR2 SYDVKM. CDR3 sequence: CASSFGQGMNTEAFF. In DNA, the CDR3 is TGTGCCAGCAGTTTCGGACAGGGCATGAACACTGAAGCTTTCTTT.

The chain links TRBV5-1 to TRBJ2-5; D call uncertain. Looked up from germline, CDR1 is SGHRS and CDR2 is YFSETQ. The CDR3 sequence is 14 residues long. V gave up 0 bases and J gave up 2 bases, with 8 bases separating them. The CDR3 DNA is TGCGCCAGCAGCTTGGCCGGGTGGCAAGAGACCCAGTACTTC. This encodes CASSLAGWQETQYF. Full variable domain (outside the CDR3, taken from reference TRBV5-1 and TRBJ2-5): KAGVTQTPRYLIKTRGQQVTLSCSPISGHRSVSWYQQTPGQGLQFLFEYFSETQRNKGNFPGRFSGRQFSNSRSEMNVSTLELGDSALYLCASSLAGWQETQYFGPGTRLLVL.

This chain joins TRBV18 and TRBJ1-1, with a tentative D call TRBD1 (6 bases). V lost 4 bases, J lost 11 bases, and 20 bases lay in between. The germline gives CDR1 KGHSH, CDR2 LQKENI. The CDR3 is 14 residues long. CDR3 bases: TGTGCCAGCTCACTTGGGGGCGTGGGAGGTATGGCTTTCTTT. Protein product: CASSLGGVGGMAFF.

The rearrangement joins TRBV5-1 to TRBJ2-7, with D maybe TRBD1 (6 bases). With 0 bases removed from V and 5 bases from J, the gap between germline ends came to 21 bases. This CDR3 has 17 amino acids. The germline V gene encodes CDR1 SGHRS and CDR2 YFSETQ. In DNA, the CDR3 is TGCGCCAGCAGCTTGGATTCCCAGGGGATGCCCCGGGACGAGCAGTACTTC. This gives the protein CASSLDSQGMPRDEQYF.

The CDR3 sequence is CASSSGTSGRAWQETQYF. The CDR3 DNA sequence: TGTGCCAGCAGTTCAGGGACTAGCGGGAGGGCCTGGCAAGAGACCCAGTACTTC. This chain links TRBV6-2 or TRBV6-3 with TRBJ2-5; TRBD2 matches 16 bases. The CDR3 is 18 amino acids. Unmatched junction bases numbered 7, after V lost 4 bases and J lost 2 bases. Germline V gives CDR1 MNHEY, CDR2 SVGEGT.

In this sample, this clone turned up once. V gene TRBV4-2 combines with J gene TRBJ1-4; D is unclear. The V gene lost 1 base and the J gene lost 0 bases, with 9 bases spanning the gap. Germline V gene lookup returns CDR1 LGHNA and CDR2 YNFKEQ. The CDR3 length is 16 residues. This CDR3 is CASSQAGLATNEKLFF. The DNA of the CDR3 is TGTGCCAGCAGCCAAGCGGGCCTGGCAACTAATGAAAAACTGTTTTTT.

The J gene is TRBJ1-2, the V gene TRBV7-8, with 7 bases fitting TRBD1. The CDR3 loop spans 15 amino acids. CDR1 and CDR2 (germline): SGHVS, FQNEAQ. With V trimmed by 1 base and J by 4 bases, 6 bases remained unmatched. CDR3: CASSLGTGRAYGYTF. The DNA of the CDR3 is TGTGCCAGCAGCTTAGGGACAGGAAGGGCCTATGGCTACACCTTC.

With respect to this clone: This sample also contains other DNA sequences that code for the same CDR3. This chain uses TRBV5-1 with TRBJ1-1; D call uncertain. Trimming took off 4 bases at V and 0 bases at J, with 7 bases between the two ends. Germline CDR1 SGHRS, CDR2 YFSETQ. This CDR3 contains 13 residues. The CDR3 coding sequence is TGCGCCAGCAGCCTAGCGGTGAACACTGAAGCTTTCTTT. Protein: CASSLAVNTEAFF.

The chain couples TRBV5-4 to TRBJ2-1, with D possibly TRBD2 on 5 matching bases. V was cut by 4 bases and J by 12 bases, with 23 bases left in between. The CDR3 spans 15 residues. Looked up from germline, CDR1 is SGHNT and CDR2 is YYREEE (reference sequence). The CDR3 nucleotides read TGTGCCAGCAGCAGGCTAGGGAGAGGGCCGTCCGGGCAGTTCTTC. Encoded protein: CASSRLGRGPSGQFF.

The chain links TRBV2 to TRBJ2-7; no reliable D call. Germline loops: CDR1 SNHLY, CDR2 FYNNEI. The CDR3 runs to 12 residues. V was pared by 8 bases and J by 0 bases, with 8 bases between. CDR3 DNA sequence: TGTGCCAGCTTGAGCGACTCCTACGAGCAGTACTTC. Protein sequence: CASLSDSYEQYF.

This chain links TRBV28 with TRBJ1-4; D gene ambiguous. Germline CDR1 is MDHEN and CDR2 is SYDVKM. V dropped 3 bases and J dropped 5 bases, with 10 bases sitting between them. There are 14 residues in the CDR3. The CDR3 spells CASSLDDRNEKLFF. The CDR3 coding sequence is TGTGCCAGCAGTTTGGACGACCGGAATGAAAAACTGTTTTTT.

The chain links TRBV10-3 to TRBJ1-1; D might be TRBD1 (5 bases). This CDR3 is 15 amino acids long. Trimming removed 4 bases from V and 8 bases from J, with 20 bases in between. CDR1 is ENHRY, CDR2 SYGVKD, per germline. This CDR3 is CAISVGQGIAEEAFF. As DNA, the CDR3 is TGTGCCATCAGTGTAGGGCAGGGAATAGCTGAAGAAGCTTTCTTT.

The gene calls are TRBV27 and TRBJ1-1; D might be TRBD1 (6 bases). Germline-derived CDR1 and CDR2 are MNHEY and SMNVEV (reference sequence). The V gene lost 6 bases and the J gene lost 2 bases, with 13 bases spanning the gap. The CDR3 totals 14 residues. The CDR3 protein is CASRVVGGNTEAFF. The DNA of the CDR3 is TGTGCCAGCAGGGTGGTGGGGGGCAACACTGAAGCTTTCTTT.

The chain combines TRBV11-3 with TRBJ1-5, with 7 bases lining up with TRBD1. After removal of 4 bases from V and 0 bases from J, the junction contained 15 bases not matched to a gene. The CDR3 runs 19 residues. The germline V gene has CDR1 SGHNT and CDR2 YENEEA. Here the CDR3 reads CASSSRQGDKGHSNQPQHF. CDR3 coding DNA: TGTGCCAGCAGCTCCCGACAGGGCGATAAGGGTCATAGCAATCAGCCCCAGCATTTT.

V usage is TRBV10-3 and J usage is TRBJ1-5, with D maybe TRBD1 (5 bases). Germline CDR1 and CDR2: ENHRY and SYGVKD. Between the trimmed V and J ends, which lost 0 bases and 7 bases, there was a span of 13 bases. The CDR3 runs 15 residues. The CDR3 DNA reads as TGTGCCATCAGTGAGTCGGCAGGGTCGGTCCAGCCCCAGCATTTT. Translation: CAISESAGSVQPQHF.

The chain couples TRBV18 to TRBJ2-5; 7 nucleotides align to TRBD1. Germline V gene data show CDR1 as KGHSH and CDR2 as LQKENI. Trimming took 3 bases from V and 3 from J; bases not matched to a gene: 1. CDR3 length equals 13 residues. CDR3 in DNA: TGTGCCAGCTCACCCGGGACAGAAGAGACCCAGTACTTC. Translated: CASSPGTEETQYF.

The chain recombines TRBV28 with TRBJ2-7; weak D call: TRBD1 (6 bases). The length of the CDR3 is 13 residues. Trimming left V 2 bases short and J 5 bases short, with 10 bases between. From germline, CDR1 is MDHEN and CDR2 SYDVKM. CDR3: CASSLPNRDEQYF. The CDR3 coding sequence is TGTGCCAGCAGTTTACCCAACAGGGACGAGCAGTACTTC.

In nucleotides, the CDR3 is TGTGCCAGCAGCTTATTCGGGGGGGCGGGAAATCAGCCCCAGCATTTT. Translating gives CASSLFGGAGNQPQHF. The chain carries TRBV7-2 and TRBJ1-5, with D possibly being TRBD1 (6 bases). The CDR3 has 16 residues. Germline CDR1 is SGHTA and CDR2 is FQGNSA. V was pared by 2 bases and J by 4 bases, with 15 bases between. The full variable domain, its missing parts supplied by reference TRBV7-2 and TRBJ1-5, is GAGVSQSPSNKVTEKGKDVELRCDPISGHTALYWYRQSLGQGLEFLIYFQGNSAPDKSGLPSDRFSAERTGGSVSTLTIQRTQQEDSAVYLCASSLFGGAGNQPQHFGDGTRLSIL.

The chain employs TRBV5-8 and TRBJ2-5; a weak D match, TRBD1 (5 bases). Germline assignment: CDR1 SGHTS and CDR2 YDEGEE. V lost 6 bases and J lost 6, with 12 bases in between. This CDR3 spans 12 amino acids. The CDR3 nucleotides read TGTGCCAGCAATACAGGTCGGAAGACCCAGTACTTC. It yields the protein CASNTGRKTQYF.

Written as DNA, the CDR3 is TGTGCCAGCAGGGAGGAGGACACAGATACGCAGTATTTT. Residues: CASREEDTDTQYF. The chain links TRBV28 to TRBJ2-3; D might be TRBD2 (5 bases). Germline values: CDR1 MDHEN, CDR2 SYDVKM. V dropped 6 bases and J dropped 2 bases, with 9 bases sitting between them. This CDR3 comprises 13 residues.

This chain connects TRBV20-1 to TRBJ2-7, with TRBD1 identical over 10 bases. Germline CDR1 is DFQATT and CDR2 is SNEGSKA (reference sequence). The CDR3 extends over 15 amino acids. The V segment lost 3 bases and the J segment 4 bases; nucleotides outside the gene matches: 9. The CDR3 protein is CSASSPTGGLYEQYF. CDR3 DNA sequence: TGCAGTGCTAGTTCCCCGACAGGGGGCTTGTACGAGCAGTACTTC.

Note on this clone: Other DNA sequences in the same sample also yield this CDR3. This rearrangement joins TRBV28 to TRBJ2-3; D ambiguous. The CDR3 consists of 11 residues. V gave up 4 bases and J gave up 2 bases, with 1 base separating them. Looked up from germline, CDR1 is MDHEN and CDR2 is SYDVKM. The CDR3: CASSSTDTQYF. The CDR3 bases are TGTGCCAGCAGTTCCACAGATACGCAGTATTTT.

V and J are TRBV15 and TRBJ1-4; D not resolved. V was trimmed by 1 base and J by 8 bases, leaving 17 bases between them. Germline V gives CDR1 LNHNV, CDR2 YYDKDF (reference sequence). The CDR3 loop spans 16 amino acids. The CDR3: CATSRAPPRRGEKLFF. CDR3 DNA sequence: TGTGCCACCAGCAGAGCTCCTCCCCGGCGAGGGGAAAAACTGTTTTTT.

The genes are TRBV29-1 and TRBJ2-3; D unclear. Germline assignment: CDR1 SQVTM and CDR2 ANQGSEA. The CDR3 runs 12 residues. Trimming removed 4 bases at V and 2 bases at J, with 7 bases between. The CDR3 loop is CSVAQATDTQYF. As DNA, the CDR3 is TGCAGCGTTGCCCAGGCCACAGATACGCAGTATTTT.

CDR3: CSARAAEKLFF. CDR3 bases: TGCAGTGCTAGGGCAGCTGAAAAACTGTTTTTT. The chain carries TRBV20-1 and TRBJ1-4; D not certain. CDR1 DFQATT and CDR2 SNEGSKA come from the germline V gene (reference sequence). The CDR3 extends over 11 amino acids. Trimming pared 3 bases from V and 7 bases from J, leaving 6 bases between.

This chain connects TRBV6-1 to TRBJ2-3, with TRBD2 matching 10 bases. V lost 4 bases and J lost 3; bases outside the gene matches: 7. Germline V lookup: CDR1 MNHNS, CDR2 SASEGT. CDR3 length equals 16 residues. The CDR3 protein is CASSVELAGTTDTQYF. The CDR3 DNA follows: TGTGCCAGCAGTGTCGAACTAGCGGGGACAACAGATACGCAGTATTTT.

The chain joins TRBV24-1 to TRBJ2-7; D gene ambiguous. CDR3 length equals 17 residues. CDR1 and CDR2 (germline): KGHDR, SFDVKD. Trimming shortened V by 4 bases and J by 5 bases, and 23 bases separated the two germline ends. CDR3: CATSDPHILFGVDEQYF. The CDR3 DNA follows: TGTGCCACCAGTGACCCGCACATCCTTTTTGGTGTCGACGAGCAGTACTTC.

The V and J genes are TRBV19 and TRBJ2-3; D is uncertain. The germline CDR1 and CDR2 sequences are LNHDA and SQIVND (reference sequence). The CDR3 is made up of 15 amino acids. Trimming removed 2 bases at V and 4 bases at J, with 13 bases between. CDR3 amino acids: CASSIWPASADTQYF. The CDR3 nucleotides are TGTGCCAGTAGTATATGGCCCGCGTCGGCAGATACGCAGTATTTT.